This T cell receptor beta chain is from a study of cytomegalovirus exposure and HLA in healthy donors. Study summary: The same platform used for the approximately 670 first-cohort repertoires was also used for the 100 to 150 validation repertoires, as a later analysis reported.

As concerns this clone: Its target is unknown.

Repertoires were generated with immunoSEQ multiplex PCR, while TCRdb's copy carries only in-frame clones and drops some. The data hold about 140,000 clones, with roughly 90% observed a single time. V was trimmed by 7 bases and J by 4 bases, leaving 16 bases between them. The CDR3 totals 14 residues. Germline CDR1 is MNHEY and CDR2 is SVGAGI. Study findings and constraints: Researchers counted 164 TCR beta chains as cytomegalovirus-associated. Despite most TCR sequences being rare, some public TCRs occurred in many donors.

The donors were members of the validation cohort comprising over a hundred subjects, separate from the approximately 700-subject first cohort. The TCR comes from a man aged 18 to 29 in good health and CMV-seronegative. Input material: PBMCs. V is TRBV6-5 and J is TRBJ2-5; the D gene is possibly TRBD1 (5 bases). The CDR3 DNA reads as TGTGCCAGCAAAAAAGGGGCCGATCTAGAGACCCAGTACTTC. It yields the protein CASKKGADLETQYF.